The clone carrying this T cell receptor (beta chain) was found a few times. Its antigen is currently unknown. This entry is derived from a study of Graves' ophthalmopathy and Graves' hyperthyroidism. Study background: Peripheral blood was gathered at first diagnosis, ahead of any treatment whatsoever. Broader study findings: With a specificity of around 72% and a sensitivity of more than 65%, the model predicted ophthalmopathy progression.

There are 12 residues in the CDR3. The ends were cut back, 0 bases at V and 13 bases at J, with 10 bases in the middle. Patients newly diagnosed with hyperthyroidism, under 2 months' duration, were aged 18 to 65, the study reports. Scientists amplified the TCR beta CDR3 regions from RNA transcripts. After a first-round RT-PCR with HTBI primers, a second-round multiplex PCR was run. Using its own MiXCR run on the multiplex PCR reads, TCRdb lists one record per CDR3 protein. The sample lists roughly 400,000 distinct CDR3 sequences; approximately 17% were seen once. Specimen: peripheral blood. The gene calls are TRBV12-3 or TRBV12-4 and TRBJ2-4; a possible D gene is TRBD1 (6 bases). This sequence was found in an adult woman with stable Graves' hyperthyroidism. In nucleotides, the CDR3 is TGTGCCAGCAGTTTAGCATGGGACACCCAGTACTTC. This encodes CASSLAWDTQYF.